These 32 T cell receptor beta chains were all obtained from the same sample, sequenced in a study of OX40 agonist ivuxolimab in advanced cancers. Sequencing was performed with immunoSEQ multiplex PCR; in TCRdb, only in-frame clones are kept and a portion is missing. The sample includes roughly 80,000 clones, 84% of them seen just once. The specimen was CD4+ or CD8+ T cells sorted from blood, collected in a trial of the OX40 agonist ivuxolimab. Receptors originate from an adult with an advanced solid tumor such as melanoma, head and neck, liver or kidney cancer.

CDR3 nucleotides: TGCGCCAGCAGCTCGGGGACAGGGAATCAGCCCCAGCATTTT. It translates to CASSSGTGNQPQHF. This chain uses TRBV5-1 with TRBJ1-5; 9 bases are shared with TRBD1. After removal of 3 bases from V and 4 bases from J, the junction contained 2 bases not matched to a gene. Germline CDR1 is SGHRS and CDR2 is YFSETQ. The CDR3 totals 14 residues.

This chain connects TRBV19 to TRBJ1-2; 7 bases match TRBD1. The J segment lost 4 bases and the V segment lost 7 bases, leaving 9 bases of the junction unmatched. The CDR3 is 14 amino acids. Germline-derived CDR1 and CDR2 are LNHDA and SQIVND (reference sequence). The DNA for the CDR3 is TGTGCCAGTACCCAGACAGGGCGCGGCTATGGCTACACCTTC. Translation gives CASTQTGRGYGYTF.

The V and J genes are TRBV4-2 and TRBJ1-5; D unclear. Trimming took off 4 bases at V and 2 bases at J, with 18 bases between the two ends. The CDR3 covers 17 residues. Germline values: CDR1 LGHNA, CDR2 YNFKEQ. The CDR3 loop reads CASSLQAGSPGNQPQHF. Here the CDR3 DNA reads TGTGCCAGCAGCCTCCAGGCCGGTTCTCCGGGCAATCAGCCCCAGCATTTT.

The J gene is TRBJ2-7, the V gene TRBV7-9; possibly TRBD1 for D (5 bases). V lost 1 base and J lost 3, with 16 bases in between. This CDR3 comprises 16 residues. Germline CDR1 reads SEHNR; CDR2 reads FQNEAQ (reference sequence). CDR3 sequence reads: CASSLDSQGDFYEQYF. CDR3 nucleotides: TGTGCCAGCAGCTTAGACAGCCAAGGGGATTTCTACGAGCAGTACTTC.

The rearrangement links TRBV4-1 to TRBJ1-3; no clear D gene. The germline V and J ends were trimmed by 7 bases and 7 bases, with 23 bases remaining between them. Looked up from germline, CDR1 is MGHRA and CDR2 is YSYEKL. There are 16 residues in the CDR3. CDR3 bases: TGCGCCAGCACCCACTCCTATGACACTCCGTATAACACCATATATTTT. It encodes CASTHSYDTPYNTIYF.

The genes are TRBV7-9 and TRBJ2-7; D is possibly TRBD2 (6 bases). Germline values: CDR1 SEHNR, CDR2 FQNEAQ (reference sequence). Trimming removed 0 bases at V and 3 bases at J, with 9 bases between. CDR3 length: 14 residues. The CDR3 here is CASSLALRDYEQYF. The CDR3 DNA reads TGTGCCAGCAGCTTAGCGTTGCGGGACTACGAGCAGTACTTC.

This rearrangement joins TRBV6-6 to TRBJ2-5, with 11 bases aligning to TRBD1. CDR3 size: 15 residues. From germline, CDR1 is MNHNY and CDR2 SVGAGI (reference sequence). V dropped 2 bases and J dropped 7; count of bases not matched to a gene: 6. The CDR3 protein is CASSYGGTGGGTQYF. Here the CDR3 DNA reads TGTGCCAGCAGTTACGGCGGGACAGGGGGTGGGACCCAGTACTTC.

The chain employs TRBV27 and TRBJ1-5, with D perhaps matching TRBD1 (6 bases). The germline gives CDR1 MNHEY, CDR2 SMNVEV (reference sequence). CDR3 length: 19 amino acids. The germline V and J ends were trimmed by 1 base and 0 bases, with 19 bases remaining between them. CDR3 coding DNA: TGTGCCAGCAGTTTATACTCCGTCTGGGGGGCGAATAGCAATCAGCCCCAGCATTTT. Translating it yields CASSLYSVWGANSNQPQHF.

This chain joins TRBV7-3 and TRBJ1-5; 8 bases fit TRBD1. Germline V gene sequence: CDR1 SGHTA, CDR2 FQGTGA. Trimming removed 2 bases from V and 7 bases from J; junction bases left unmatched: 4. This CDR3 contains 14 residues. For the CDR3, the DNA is TGTGCCAGCAGCTTAGCAGGGGGCGGGCAGCCCCAGCATTTT. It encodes CASSLAGGGQPQHF.

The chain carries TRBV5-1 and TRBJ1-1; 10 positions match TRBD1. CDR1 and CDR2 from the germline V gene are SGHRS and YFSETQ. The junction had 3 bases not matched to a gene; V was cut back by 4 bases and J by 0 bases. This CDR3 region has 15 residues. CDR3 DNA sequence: TGCGCCAGCAGCAGGGGACAGGGGTTGAACACTGAAGCTTTCTTT. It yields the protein CASSRGQGLNTEAFF.

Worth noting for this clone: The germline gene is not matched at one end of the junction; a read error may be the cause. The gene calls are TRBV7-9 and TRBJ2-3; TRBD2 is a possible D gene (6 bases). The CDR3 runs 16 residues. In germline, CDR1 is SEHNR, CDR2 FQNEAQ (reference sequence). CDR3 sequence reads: CASSPPGREGTDTQYF. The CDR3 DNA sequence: TGTGCCAGCAGCCCGCCCGGGAGAGAGGGCACAGATACGCAATATTTT.

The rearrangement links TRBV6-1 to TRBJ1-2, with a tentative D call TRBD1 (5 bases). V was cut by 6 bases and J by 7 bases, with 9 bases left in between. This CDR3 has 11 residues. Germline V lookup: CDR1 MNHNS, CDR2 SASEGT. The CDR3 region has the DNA TGTGCCAGCAGGCGAGGGGCTGGCTACACCTTC. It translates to CASRRGAGYTF.

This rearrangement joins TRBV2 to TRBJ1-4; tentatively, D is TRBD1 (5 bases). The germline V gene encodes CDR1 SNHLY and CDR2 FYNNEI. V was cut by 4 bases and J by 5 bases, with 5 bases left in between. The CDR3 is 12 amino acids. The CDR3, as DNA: TGTGCCAGCAGTGCAGGGAATGAAAAACTGTTTTTT. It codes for CASSAGNEKLFF.

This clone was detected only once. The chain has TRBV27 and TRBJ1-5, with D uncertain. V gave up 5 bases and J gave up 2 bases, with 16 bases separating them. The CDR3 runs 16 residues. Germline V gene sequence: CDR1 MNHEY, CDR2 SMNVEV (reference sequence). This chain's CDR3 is CASSAYLGRGNQPQHF. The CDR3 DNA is TGTGCCAGCAGTGCTTACCTGGGTAGGGGCAATCAGCCCCAGCATTTT.

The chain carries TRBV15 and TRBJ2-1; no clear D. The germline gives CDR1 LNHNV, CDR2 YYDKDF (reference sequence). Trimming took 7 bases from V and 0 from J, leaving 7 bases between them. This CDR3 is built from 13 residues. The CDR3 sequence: CATKADSYNEQFF. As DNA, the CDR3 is TGTGCCACCAAGGCGGACTCCTACAATGAGCAGTTCTTC.

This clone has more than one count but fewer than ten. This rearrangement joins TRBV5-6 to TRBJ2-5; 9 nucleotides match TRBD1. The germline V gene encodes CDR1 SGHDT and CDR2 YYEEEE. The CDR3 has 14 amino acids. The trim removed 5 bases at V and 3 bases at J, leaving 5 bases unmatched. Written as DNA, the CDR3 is TGTGCCAGCAGTAGACAGGGGGTTGAAGAGACCCAGTACTTC. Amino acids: CASSRQGVEETQYF.

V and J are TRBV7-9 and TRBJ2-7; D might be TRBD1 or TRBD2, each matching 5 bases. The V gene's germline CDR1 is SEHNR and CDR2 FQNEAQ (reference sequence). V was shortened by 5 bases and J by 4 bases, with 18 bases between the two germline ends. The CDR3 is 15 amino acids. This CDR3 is CASSPPPRWGYEQYF. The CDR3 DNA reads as TGTGCCAGCAGCCCCCCCCCAAGGTGGGGGTACGAGCAGTACTTC.

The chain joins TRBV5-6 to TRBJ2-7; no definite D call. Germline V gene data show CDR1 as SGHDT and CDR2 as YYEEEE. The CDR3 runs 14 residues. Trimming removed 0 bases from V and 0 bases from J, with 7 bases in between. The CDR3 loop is CASSLDLSSYEQYF. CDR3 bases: TGTGCCAGCAGCTTGGACCTTAGCTCCTACGAGCAGTACTTC.

CDR3 DNA: TGTGCCAGCAGACACTCACGTGGCAGAAACTACGAGCAGTACTTC. Translation: CASRHSRGRNYEQYF. This rearrangement joins TRBV2 to TRBJ2-7; no reliable D call. The V gene's germline CDR1 is SNHLY and CDR2 FYNNEI. The CDR3 runs 15 residues. The germline V and J ends were trimmed by 6 bases and 3 bases, with 18 bases remaining between them.

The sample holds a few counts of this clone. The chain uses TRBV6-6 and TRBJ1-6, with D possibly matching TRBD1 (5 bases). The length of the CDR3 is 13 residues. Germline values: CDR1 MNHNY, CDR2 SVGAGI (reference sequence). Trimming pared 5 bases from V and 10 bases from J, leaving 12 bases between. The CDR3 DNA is TGTGCCAGCAGTAACCAGGGTCACTCACCCCTCCACTTT. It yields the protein CASSNQGHSPLHF.

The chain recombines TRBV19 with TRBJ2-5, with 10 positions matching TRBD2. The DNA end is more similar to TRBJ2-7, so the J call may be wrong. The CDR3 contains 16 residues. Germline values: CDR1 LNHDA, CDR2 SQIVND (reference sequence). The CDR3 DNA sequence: TGTGCCAGTAGTATAGCCGGGACTAGCGCCTCCTACGAGCAGTACTTC. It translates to CASSIAGTSASYEQYF.

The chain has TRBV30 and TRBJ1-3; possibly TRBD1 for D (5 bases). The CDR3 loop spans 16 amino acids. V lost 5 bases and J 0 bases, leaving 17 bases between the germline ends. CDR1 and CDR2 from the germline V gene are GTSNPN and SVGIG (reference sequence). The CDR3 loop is CAWGIRRGLSGNTIYF. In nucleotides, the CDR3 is TGTGCCTGGGGCATTCGTCGGGGCCTCTCTGGAAACACCATATATTTT.

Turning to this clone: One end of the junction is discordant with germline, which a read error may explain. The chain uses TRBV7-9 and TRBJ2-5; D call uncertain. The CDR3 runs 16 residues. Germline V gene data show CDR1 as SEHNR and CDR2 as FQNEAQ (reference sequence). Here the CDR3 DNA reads TGCGCCAGCAGCCAAGATGCTACAACGAGTTGGGAGACCCAGTACTTC. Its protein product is CASSQDATTSWETQYF.

The CDR3, as DNA: TGTGCCACCAGGACGACAGGCAACGAGCAGTACTTC. This encodes CATRTTGNEQYF. J is TRBJ2-7 and V is TRBV15, with D possibly TRBD1 on 6 matching bases. The germline V and J ends were trimmed by 6 bases and 5 bases, with 11 bases remaining between them. Germline CDR1 LNHNV, CDR2 YYDKDF (reference sequence). The CDR3 has 12 amino acids.

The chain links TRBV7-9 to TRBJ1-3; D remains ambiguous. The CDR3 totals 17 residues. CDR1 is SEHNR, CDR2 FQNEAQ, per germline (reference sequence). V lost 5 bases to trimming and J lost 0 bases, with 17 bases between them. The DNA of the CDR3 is TGTGCCAGCAGCCGACGAATGGCCGAAAGCTCTGGAAACACCATATATTTT. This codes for CASSRRMAESSGNTIYF.

CDR3 protein: CASSGRGRGMETQYF. The CDR3 region has the DNA TGTGCCAGCAGCGGCAGGGGCAGGGGGATGGAGACCCAGTACTTC. The chain joins TRBV5-8 to TRBJ2-5, with 7 bases lining up with TRBD1. Losses at the gene ends were 4 bases for V and 5 bases for J; bases not matched to a gene: 11. The CDR3 is 15 residues long. The V gene's germline CDR1 is SGHTS and CDR2 YDEGEE.

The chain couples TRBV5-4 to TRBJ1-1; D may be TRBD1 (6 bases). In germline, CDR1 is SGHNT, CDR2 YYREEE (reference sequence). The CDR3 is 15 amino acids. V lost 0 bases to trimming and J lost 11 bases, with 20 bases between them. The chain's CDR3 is CASSLGPLNRVGAFF. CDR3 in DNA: TGTGCCAGCAGCTTGGGCCCCCTAAACAGGGTAGGGGCTTTCTTT.

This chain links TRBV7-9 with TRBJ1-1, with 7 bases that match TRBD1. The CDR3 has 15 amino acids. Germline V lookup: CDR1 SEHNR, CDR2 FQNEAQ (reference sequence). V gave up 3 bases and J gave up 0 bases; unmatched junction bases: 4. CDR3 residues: CASSFRGWMNTEAFF. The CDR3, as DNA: TGTGCCAGCAGCTTCAGGGGGTGGATGAACACTGAAGCTTTCTTT.

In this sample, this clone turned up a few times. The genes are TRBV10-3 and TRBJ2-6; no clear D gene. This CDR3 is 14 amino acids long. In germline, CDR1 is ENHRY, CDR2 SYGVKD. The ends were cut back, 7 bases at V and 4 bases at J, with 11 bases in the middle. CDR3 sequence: CAIMAHGGANVLTF. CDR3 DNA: TGTGCCATCATGGCGCATGGGGGGGCCAACGTCCTGACTTTC.

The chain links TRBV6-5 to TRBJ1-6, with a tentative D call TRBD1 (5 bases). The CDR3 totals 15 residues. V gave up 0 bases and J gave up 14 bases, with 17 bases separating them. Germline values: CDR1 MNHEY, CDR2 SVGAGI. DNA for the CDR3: TGTGCCAGCAGTTACTCGGAGTCAGGGATCTTTTCCCTCCACTTT. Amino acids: CASSYSESGIFSLHF.

For the CDR3, the DNA is TGTGCCAGCAGGCCCGGGACAGGGAGTGGATGGACTGAAGCTTTCTTT. Translation: CASRPGTGSGWTEAFF. The chain recombines TRBV13 with TRBJ1-1, with 9 bases fitting TRBD1. The J segment lost 5 bases and the V segment lost 6 bases, leaving 13 bases of the junction unmatched. The CDR3 contains 16 residues. CDR1 PRHDT and CDR2 FYEKMQ come from the germline V gene (reference sequence).

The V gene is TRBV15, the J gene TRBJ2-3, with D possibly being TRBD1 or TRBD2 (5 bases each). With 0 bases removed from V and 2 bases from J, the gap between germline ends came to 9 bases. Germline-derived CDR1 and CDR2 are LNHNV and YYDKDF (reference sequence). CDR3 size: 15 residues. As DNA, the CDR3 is TGTGCCACCAGCAGAGATCGAGGGACCACAGATACGCAGTATTTT. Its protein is CATSRDRGTTDTQYF.